A single sample gave rise to the 9 T cell receptor beta chains below, sequenced in a study of cytomegalovirus exposure and HLA in healthy donors. Researchers ran the PCR with 60 Vbeta and 13 Jbeta primers. Sequenced by immunoSEQ multiplex PCR; TCRdb stores in-frame clones only, minus some. The table lists around 150,000 clones, roughly three quarters of them singletons. The sequenced sample was PBMCs. The receptors were sampled from a woman in her thirties or forties in good health and CMV-seronegative.

In its sample, this clone was seen once. J is TRBJ1-2 and V is TRBV20-1; D is uncertain. CDR1 DFQATT and CDR2 SNEGSKA come from the germline V gene (reference sequence). The CDR3 has 11 residues. Trimming cost V 4 bases and J 4 bases, with 7 bases left between them. CDR3 coding DNA: TGCAGTGCTAATGTCTTCTATGGCTACACCTTC. It is translated as CSANVFYGYTF.

The chain carries TRBV5-1 and TRBJ2-7, with D unclear. The ends were cut back, 0 bases at V and 6 bases at J, with 10 bases in the middle. CDR3 size: 13 residues. The germline CDR1 and CDR2 sequences are SGHRS and YFSETQ. CDR3 coding DNA: TGCGCCAGCAGCTTGGCCATACCGAGCGAGCAGTACTTC. This translates into CASSLAIPSEQYF.

The chain uses TRBV5-1 and TRBJ2-3; 9 bases line up with TRBD1. From germline, CDR1 is SGHRS and CDR2 YFSETQ. J was trimmed by 5 bases and V by 3 bases; bases with no gene match: 10. CDR3 length: 16 residues. CDR3 in DNA: TGCGCCAGCAGCTCGGAGGGGACAGGGAGGGGAGATACGCAGTATTTT. Translation: CASSSEGTGRGDTQYF.

The rearrangement uses TRBV5-1 and TRBJ2-5; TRBD1 aligns across 7 bases. The CDR3 is made up of 14 amino acids. V lost 4 bases and J lost 2; bases outside the gene matches: 5. Germline CDR1 SGHRS, CDR2 YFSETQ. The CDR3 loop reads CASSLDRAQETQYF. The CDR3, as DNA: TGCGCCAGCAGCCTTGACAGGGCTCAAGAGACCCAGTACTTC.

This clone was detected only a few times. The V call is TRBV4-3, the J call TRBJ2-5; TRBD2 aligns across 8 bases. Germline loops: CDR1 LGHNA, CDR2 YSLEER. The CDR3 is made up of 19 amino acids. J lost 0 bases, V lost 0 bases, and 12 bases had no gene match. The CDR3 nucleotides read TGCGCCAGCAGCCAAGAAGAGACGCGGGGGGCAGGGTACCAAGAGACCCAGTACTTC. This translates into CASSQEETRGAGYQETQYF.

This chain joins TRBV27 and TRBJ1-5; 10 bases align to TRBD1. The junction had 14 bases not matched to a gene; V was cut back by 6 bases and J by 6 bases. Germline CDR1 reads MNHEY; CDR2 reads SMNVEV (reference sequence). The CDR3 is 17 amino acids. Here the CDR3 reads CASSETGTGDSVQPQHF. The CDR3 region has the DNA TGTGCCAGCAGCGAAACCGGGACAGGGGATTCGGTTCAGCCCCAGCATTTT.

This chain joins TRBV30 and TRBJ2-2; TRBD1 matches at 8 bases. V was clipped by 4 bases and J by 3 bases; unmatched bases: 10. In germline, CDR1 is GTSNPN, CDR2 SVGIG (reference sequence). CDR3 length equals 16 residues. CDR3 bases: TGTGCCTGGAATGATAAGAGGACAGGGCACACCGGGGAGCTGTTTTTT. This codes for CAWNDKRTGHTGELFF.

The chain uses TRBV27 and TRBJ2-1; TRBD1 might be the D (5 bases). Germline loops: CDR1 MNHEY, CDR2 SMNVEV (reference sequence). The length of the CDR3 is 14 residues. Trimming cost V 4 bases and J 2 bases, with 9 bases left between them. CDR3 sequence (DNA): TGTGCCAGCAGTTATCAGGGAACCTACAATGAGCAGTTCTTC. It is translated as CASSYQGTYNEQFF.

The table lists this clone with a few counts. The rearrangement joins TRBV9 to TRBJ2-3; D not certain. Trimming removed 0 bases from V and 5 bases from J, with 7 bases in between. The CDR3 spans 13 residues. Germline-derived CDR1 and CDR2 are SGDLS and YYNGEE. The CDR3 region has the DNA TGTGCCAGCAGCGTAGGCGTCCAAGATACGCAGTATTTT. Amino acid sequence: CASSVGVQDTQYF. Supplemented by reference TRBV9 and TRBJ2-3, the full variable domain reads DSGVTQTPKHLITATGQRVTLRCSPRSGDLSVYWYQQSLDQGLQFLIQYYNGEERAKGNILERFSAQQFPDLHSELNLSSLELGDSALYFCASSVGVQDTQYFGPGTRLTVL.